Each of the 2 T cell receptor beta chains below was sequenced from the same sample in a study of blood T cell repertoires in COVID-19. Assay used: immunoSEQ multiplex PCR; TCRdb lists only in-frame clones, some missing. The sample has about 400,000 clones; roughly 90% are singletons. Sequencing used peripheral blood. The source of these receptors is a woman aged 55 to 70 with COVID-19, enrolled during active disease.

The chain employs TRBV21-1 and TRBJ1-2; the table's D call TRBD1 went unverified against the DNA. TRBV21-1 constitutes a pseudogene. CDR3 length: 16 residues. CDR3 DNA sequence: TGTGCCAGCAGCAAAGCACTGGGACAGGGTCTCTATGGCTACACCTTC. Its protein product is CASSKALGQGLYGYTF.

The chain uses TRBV5-1 and TRBJ2-6; 10 bases match TRBD1. Germline lookup yields CDR1 SGHRS and CDR2 YFSETQ. V lost 0 bases and J lost 2; bases outside the gene matches: 5. The length of the CDR3 is 18 residues. CDR3 nucleotides: TGCGCCAGCAGCTTGGCGGGACAGGGGAGCGCTGGGGCCAACGTCCTGACTTTC. Translated: CASSLAGQGSAGANVLTF.